This TCR beta chain was documented in a study of human T cells and chemical hapten exposure. General observations from the study: Significantly greater numbers of large CDR3 similarity clusters came from expanded TCRs than from controls.

This clonotype was seen repeatedly, ten times or more. Its antigen is undetermined. As for time point: patch test 3, about 24 weeks after DPC sensitization. Treatment: therapeutic diphenylcyclopropenone sensitization with weekly scalp DPC. Individual cDNA molecules received unique molecular identifiers in the library. Per the authors' pipeline: TCRs per sample had a median of approximately 98,000 and ranged from about 20,000 to 700,000. TCRdb passed the RACE reads through MiXCR, listing each CDR3 protein once. It is TCRdb's table, rather than the study itself, that gives the V and J calls and clone size. Of some 110,000 distinct CDR3 sequences detected, around 11% appear once; the ten largest clones hold 2.4%. Germline trimming cut 4 bases from V and 1 base from J; bases unmatched to any gene: 8. The CDR3 contains 16 residues. Germline V lookup: CDR1 DFQATT, CDR2 SNEGSKA (reference sequence).

The chain employs TRBV20-1 and TRBJ1-5, with 9 bases identical to TRBD1. The sequence was obtained from a woman aged 45-65 years with alopecia areata. Some clones in this sample may be carry-over from other donors' samples. Here the sequenced sample was whole blood, taken in connection with sensitization to the hapten diphenylcyclopropenone (DPC). CDR3 in DNA: TGCAGTGCTACCCACCGGGACAGGGTGAGCAATCAGCCCCAGCATTTT. Its protein is CSATHRDRVSNQPQHF.